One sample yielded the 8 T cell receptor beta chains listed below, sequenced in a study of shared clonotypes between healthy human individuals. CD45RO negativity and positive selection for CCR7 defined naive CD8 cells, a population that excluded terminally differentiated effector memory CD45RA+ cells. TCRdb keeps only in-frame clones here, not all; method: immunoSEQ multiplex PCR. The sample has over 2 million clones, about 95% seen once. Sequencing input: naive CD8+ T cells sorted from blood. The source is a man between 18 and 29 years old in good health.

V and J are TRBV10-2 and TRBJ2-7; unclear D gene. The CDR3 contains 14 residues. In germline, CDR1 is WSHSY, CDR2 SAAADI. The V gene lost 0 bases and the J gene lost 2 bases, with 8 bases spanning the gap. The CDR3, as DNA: TGCGCCAGCAGTGAGTCCGTCCAACCCTACGAGCAGTACTTC. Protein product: CASSESVQPYEQYF.

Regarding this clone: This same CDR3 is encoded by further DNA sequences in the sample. CDR3 residues: CASSQDSLYNEQFF. For the CDR3, the DNA is TGCGCCAGCAGCCAAGACAGTCTTTACAATGAGCAGTTCTTC. This chain links TRBV4-1 with TRBJ2-1; no clear D gene. CDR1 is MGHRA and CDR2 is YSYEKL in the germline V gene. The germline V and J ends were trimmed by 0 bases and 4 bases, with 7 bases remaining between them. The CDR3 covers 14 residues.

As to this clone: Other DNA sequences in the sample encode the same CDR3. The CDR3 sequence is CASSPGGSGQPQHF. The CDR3 DNA follows: TGTGCCAGCAGCCCCGGGGGTAGCGGACAGCCCCAGCATTTT. The genes are TRBV27 and TRBJ1-5; D might be TRBD1 (5 bases). Germline loops: CDR1 MNHEY, CDR2 SMNVEV (reference sequence). V lost 6 bases and J 7 bases, leaving 16 bases between the germline ends. This CDR3 has 14 residues.

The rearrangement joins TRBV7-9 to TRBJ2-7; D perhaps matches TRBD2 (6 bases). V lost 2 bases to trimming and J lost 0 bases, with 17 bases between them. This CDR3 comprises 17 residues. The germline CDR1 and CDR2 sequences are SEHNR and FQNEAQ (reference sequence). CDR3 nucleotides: TGTGCCAGCAGCTTACTCAATTCGGAGGACTACTCCTACGAGCAGTACTTC. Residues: CASSLLNSEDYSYEQYF.

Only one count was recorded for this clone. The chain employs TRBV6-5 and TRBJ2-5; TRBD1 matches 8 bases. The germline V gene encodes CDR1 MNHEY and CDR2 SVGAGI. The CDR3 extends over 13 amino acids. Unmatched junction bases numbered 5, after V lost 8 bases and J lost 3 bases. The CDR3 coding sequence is TGTGCCAGCGGGGACAGGTTGGAAGAGACCCAGTACTTC. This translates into CASGDRLEETQYF.

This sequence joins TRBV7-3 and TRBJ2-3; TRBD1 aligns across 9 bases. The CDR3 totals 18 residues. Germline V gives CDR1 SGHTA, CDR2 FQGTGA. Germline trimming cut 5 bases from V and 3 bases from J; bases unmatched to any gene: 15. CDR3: CASSTRDRVDRETDTQYF. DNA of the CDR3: TGTGCCAGCAGCACCCGGGACAGGGTTGACAGGGAAACAGATACGCAGTATTTT.

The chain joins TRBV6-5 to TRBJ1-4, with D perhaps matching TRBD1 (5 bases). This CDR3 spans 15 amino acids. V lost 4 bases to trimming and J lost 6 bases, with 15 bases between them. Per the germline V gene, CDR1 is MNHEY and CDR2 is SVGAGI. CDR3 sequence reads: CASSLVGEGYEKLFF. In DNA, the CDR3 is TGTGCCAGCAGTTTGGTAGGGGAAGGCTATGAAAAACTGTTTTTT.

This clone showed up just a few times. CDR3 region: CASNPTGVVSPLHF. The CDR3 DNA is TGTGCCAGCAATCCTACAGGGGTGGTTTCACCCCTCCACTTT. This chain connects TRBV27 to TRBJ1-6; TRBD1 matches at 7 bases. Unmatched junction bases numbered 9, after V lost 7 bases and J lost 9 bases. The V gene's germline CDR1 is MNHEY and CDR2 SMNVEV (reference sequence). This CDR3 spans 14 amino acids.